The subject of this entry is one T cell receptor beta chain. The antigen is undetermined. The data were obtained in a study of T cells in localized non-small cell lung cancer. CDR1 is SEHNR, CDR2 FQNEAQ, per germline (reference sequence). CDR3 size: 16 residues. V lost 6 bases to trimming and J lost 4 bases; unmatched junction nucleotides: 7. Study observations and caveats: Longer overall survival was seen with higher T cell density measured in blood. A single tumor region was sequenced, leaving heterogeneity possible. Uninvolved adjacent lung had more T cell clonality than any other tissue, topping tumor. Paired adjacent lung recovered a median around 62 of the top 100 tumor clones.

Sequenced by immunoSEQ multiplex PCR; TCRdb stores in-frame clones only, minus some. The sample includes 72,000 or so clones, approximately 84% of them seen just once. Sequencing used peripheral blood, obtained before any cancer treatment. The source of this sequence is a female donor older than 55 with stage I lung adenocarcinoma. The chain has TRBV7-9 and TRBJ1-5, with TRBD1 matching over 12 bases. CDR3 amino acids: CASSPGTGGANQPQHF. CDR3 nucleotide sequence: TGTGCCAGCAGTCCCGGGACAGGGGGCGCGAATCAGCCCCAGCATTTT.